These T cell receptor beta chains were read from a single sample in a study of blood T cells in healthy people across ages. TCRdb reprocessed the 5' RACE reads via MiXCR and lists one record per CDR3 protein. The sample gives more than 800,000 distinct CDR3 sequences, more than 25% of which show up once; approximately 15% is in the top ten. The sample consisted of blood. All receptors come from a woman older than 75 in good health. The conserved cysteine and the conserved F or W are not part of the CDR3 here. D genes are given only for firm matches.

V gene | D gene | CDR3 protein
TRBV20-1 | - | SARGDGTYEQY
TRBV7-2 | TRBD2 | AGGPWTRDEQF
TRBV20-1 | - | STRDLGGETQY
TRBV21-1 | - | ASSKDGVGKNIQY
TRBV6-6 | - | ASSYAATSIQETQY
TRBV7-2 | TRBD2 | ASSRGLAGGRRLTDTQY
TRBV11-2 | - | ASSGRQAPLAKNIRY
TRBV6-2/TRBV6-3 | TRBD1 | VSSFIGQGTDTQY
TRBV7-2 | TRBD1 | ASSPRTGAYQPQH
TRBV6-2/TRBV6-3 | TRBD1 | ASSYPGQGVSRETQY
TRBV6-2/TRBV6-3 | - | ASSYAGADETQY
TRBV20-1 | TRBD2 | SARTERGIRGQY
TRBV6-1 | - | ASFQAGVNYGYT
TRBV12-3/TRBV12-4 | TRBD1 | ASSLGTGYVYGYT
TRBV7-9 | - | ASSLEGGLEQF
TRBV5-1 | - | ASTDRDRSDEQY
TRBV21-1 | - | ASSKAGGNLYEQY
TRBV5-1 | - | VSSLALTEAF
TRBV7-2 | - | ASSLGSASLYEQY
TRBV4-2 | TRBD2 | ASSQLTSGGGETQY
TRBV5-1 | - | ASTEDGGSYNEQF
TRBV7-3 | - | ASSPNTGEKLF
TRBV11-2 | - | ASSSPTGNSYNEQF
TRBV6-5 | - | ASRRYPGPMQETQY
TRBV29-1 | - | SVVGRTYEQY
TRBV4-3 | - | ASSASGTTSGANVLT
TRBV6-6 | - | ASTQTGAPQETQY
TRBV29-1 | - | SPGWGNEQF
TRBV27 | - | ASSLLSGNTIY
TRBV6-1 | - | ASSEQGRRSQY
TRBV6-1 | - | ASRTGQPQH
TRBV19 | - | ASSMVNEQF
TRBV3-1 | - | ASSHLESSYEQY
TRBV5-1 | TRBD2 | ASQISGSSYNEQF
TRBV5-1 | - | ASSLVGDRGNTIY
TRBV12-3/TRBV12-4 | TRBD1 | ASSFPGTDRKAF
TRBV11-2 | - | ASSSPLGARYGYT
TRBV20-1 | - | SAEPRQGETQY
TRBV5-5 | - | ASSLTGGAGGYT
TRBV20-1 | - | SARDGHTYEQY
TRBV20-1 | TRBD1 | SARPGTGNPYGYT
TRBV4-1 | TRBD2 | ASSQDGGGGSYNEQF
TRBV28 | - | ASSLPPWQPQH
TRBV6-5 | TRBD1 | ASSSIGQGALTEAF
TRBV12-3/TRBV12-4 | - | ASSSMTRGDTQY
TRBV7-2 | TRBD1 | ASSLGDRDRSYT
TRBV7-9 | - | ASSLAHYEQY
TRBV5-1 | - | ASSLGRVRTNEQF